The 3 T cell receptor beta chains reported below all come from one sample, sequenced in a study of cytomegalovirus exposure and HLA in healthy donors. Use of 60 Vbeta and 13 Jbeta primers characterized the PCR. Libraries were prepared by immunoSEQ multiplex PCR; TCRdb keeps only in-frame clonotypes and omits some of them. The sample holds about 160,000 clones, 78% seen once. Material: PBMCs. These receptors came from a male donor in good health and CMV-seronegative.

With regard to this clone: The junction differs from germline at one of its ends, possibly a read error. The rearrangement uses TRBV4-1 and TRBJ2-4; possible D gene TRBD2, 6 bases. The CDR3 spans 14 residues. Per germline, CDR1 MGHRA and CDR2 YSYEKL. CDR3 sequence (DNA): TGCGCCAGCAGCCAGAGCGGGTGGAAAAACATTCAGTGCTTC. Its protein product is CASSQSGWKNIQCF.

The V call is TRBV10-3, the J call TRBJ2-5; 8 nucleotides agree with TRBD2. V gave up 6 bases and J gave up 5 bases; unmatched junction bases: 5. CDR1 is ENHRY and CDR2 is SYGVKD in the germline V gene. The CDR3 consists of 13 residues. CDR3 DNA sequence: TGTGCCATCAGCGGGAGGGCCCGGGAGACCCAGTACTTC. It translates to CAISGRARETQYF.

The rearrangement uses TRBV6-6 and TRBJ2-1; 8 nucleotides align to TRBD2. CDR1 is MNHNY and CDR2 is SVGAGI in the germline V gene (reference sequence). This CDR3 has 12 amino acids. V trimming: 3 bases; J trimming: 14 bases; junction bases outside the gene matches: 6. The CDR3 sequence is CASSYSGGEEFF. The DNA for the CDR3 is TGTGCCAGCAGTTATTCGGGAGGGGAAGAGTTCTTC.